This TCR beta chain is drawn from a study of T cell responses to AZD1222 COVID-19 vaccine. To note about this clone: Its cognate antigen is unknown.

This CDR3 comprises 14 residues. The junction had 11 bases not matched to a gene; V was cut back by 1 base and J by 11 bases. Germline V lookup: CDR1 SEHNR, CDR2 FQNEAQ (reference sequence). Overall study results and limits: Spike-wide coverage was observed for vaccine-associated CD4 TCRs, with dominant responses at 160-218 and 743-854.

Using immunoSEQ multiplex PCR, the repertoire was profiled, and TCRdb retains in-frame clones only, with some absent. The profile shows 90,000 to 130,000 clones, more than 90% of them singletons. The receptor was derived from an adult who received the AZD1222 COVID-19 vaccine. The V gene is TRBV7-9, the J gene TRBJ2-7, with TRBD1 matching 7 bases. This sample comprised peripheral blood, obtained 28 days after the second AZD1222 dose. The CDR3 DNA sequence: TGTGCCAGCAGCTTAGACTCCCCGCAAACAGGGGAGTACTTC. This gives the protein CASSLDSPQTGEYF.